This TCR beta chain originates from a study of cytomegalovirus exposure and HLA in healthy donors. The overall study: Of the donors genotyped, several hundred in all, about 82% fell in the Caucasian-associated ancestry cluster.

This CDR3 is 15 amino acids long. The V gene's germline CDR1 is MDHEN and CDR2 SYDVKM. Trimming removed 3 bases from V and 7 bases from J; junction bases left unmatched: 9. Both 60 Vbeta primers and 13 Jbeta primers went into the PCR. Sequencing used immunoSEQ multiplex PCR; TCRdb keeps in-frame clones, though not all of them. The data show 76,000 or so clones, with roughly two thirds seen just once and 15% to 20% held by the top ten. A remark on this clone: Its specificity is not known.

Findings and caveats of the study: Follow-up analysis seemed to connect common viral pathogens with several of the most significant clusters identified. Specific recognition of CMV antigens was confirmed in vitro for three chains (all CMV-associated).

The chain has TRBV28 and TRBJ2-1; 7 nucleotides line up with TRBD1. The sequenced sample was PBMCs. The receptor's source is a woman aged 40 to 49 in good health and CMV-seropositive. The CDR3 nucleotides read TGTGCCAGCAGTTTGGAAACAGGGGTTCGGAATGAGCAGTTCTTC. Its protein product is CASSLETGVRNEQFF.